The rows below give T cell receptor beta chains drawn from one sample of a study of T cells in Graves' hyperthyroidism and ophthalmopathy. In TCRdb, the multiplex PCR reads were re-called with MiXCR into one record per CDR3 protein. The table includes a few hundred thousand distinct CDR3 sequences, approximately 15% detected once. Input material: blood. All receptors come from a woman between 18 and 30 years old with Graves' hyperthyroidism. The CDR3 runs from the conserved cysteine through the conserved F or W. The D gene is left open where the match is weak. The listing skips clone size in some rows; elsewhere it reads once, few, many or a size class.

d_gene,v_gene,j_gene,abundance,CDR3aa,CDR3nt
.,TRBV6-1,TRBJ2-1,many,CASSVEFSNEQFF,TGTGCCAGCAGTGTCGAATTCTCCAATGAGCAGTTCTTC
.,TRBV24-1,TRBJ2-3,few,CATSGRTDTQYF,TGTGCCACCAGTGGCCGCACAGATACGCAGTATTTT
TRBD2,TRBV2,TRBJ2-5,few,CASFWTSGVRETQYF,TGTGCCAGCTTTTGGACTAGCGGGGTCCGGGAGACCCAGTACTTC
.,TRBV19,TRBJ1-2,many,CATRTGFRGQNYGYTF,TGTGCCACCCGAACGGGTTTCCGTGGGCAGAACTATGGCTACACCTTC
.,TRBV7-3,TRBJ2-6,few,CASSLRSGSGANVLTF,TGTGCCAGCAGCTTAAGGTCCGGGTCTGGGGCCAACGTCCTGACTTTC
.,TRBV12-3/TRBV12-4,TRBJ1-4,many,CASTLSATNEKLFF,TGTGCCAGCACCCTGAGTGCAACTAATGAAAAACTGTTTTTT
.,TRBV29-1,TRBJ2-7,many,CSVGMTRPNYEQYF,TGCAGCGTGGGGATGACTAGACCCAACTACGAGCAGTACTTC
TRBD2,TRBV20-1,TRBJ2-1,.,CSAIGLAGATVANEQFF,TGCAGTGCTATTGGACTAGCGGGAGCAACGGTGGCCAATGAGCAGTTCTTC
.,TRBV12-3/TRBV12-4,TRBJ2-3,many,CASSQVRGTDTQYF,TGTGCCAGCAGCCAAGTAAGGGGGACAGATACGCAGTATTTT
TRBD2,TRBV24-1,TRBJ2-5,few,CATSAREGRETQYF,TGTGCCACCAGTGCCAGGGAGGGGCGAGAGACCCAGTACTTC
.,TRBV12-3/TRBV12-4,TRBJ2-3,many,CASNQGPTDTQYF,TGTGCCAGCAACCAGGGGCCCACAGATACGCAGTATTTT
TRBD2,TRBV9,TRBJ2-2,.,CASSALTSGTGELFF,TGTGCCAGCAGCGCCCTCACTAGCGGGACCGGGGAGCTGTTTTTT
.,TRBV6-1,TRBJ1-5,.,CASRFRGSNQPQHF,TGTGCCAGCAGATTCCGGGGTAGCAATCAGCCCCAGCATTTT
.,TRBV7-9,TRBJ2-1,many,CASSQGGRPLHEQFF,TGTGCCAGCAGCCAGGGGGGGAGACCTTTACATGAGCAGTTCTTC
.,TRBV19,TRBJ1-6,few,CAGSLSSGRANSPLHF,TGTGCCGGTAGTCTAAGCTCCGGGAGGGCTAATTCACCCCTCCACTTT
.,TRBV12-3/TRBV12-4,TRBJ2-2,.,CATYAGTGELFF,TGTGCCACGTACGCGGGTACCGGGGAGCTGTTTTTT
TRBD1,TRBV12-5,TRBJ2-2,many,CATGTGENTGELFF,TGTGCTACCGGGACAGGGGAGAATACCGGGGAGCTGTTTTTT
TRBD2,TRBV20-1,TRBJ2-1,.,CSARGASGRPSFYNEQFF,TGCAGTGCTAGAGGTGCTAGCGGGAGGCCCAGTTTCTACAATGAGCAGTTCTTC
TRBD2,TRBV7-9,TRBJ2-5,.,CASSATTSGRQETQYF,TGTGCCAGCAGCGCGACTACTAGCGGACGCCAAGAGACCCAGTACTTC
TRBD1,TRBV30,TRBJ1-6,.,CAWRAQGANSPLHF,TGTGCCTGGAGGGCACAGGGGGCTAATTCACCCCTCCACTTT
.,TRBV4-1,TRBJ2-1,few,CASSQKYNEQFF,TGCGCCAGCAGCCAAAAATACAATGAGCAGTTCTTC
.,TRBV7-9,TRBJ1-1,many,CASNTGPNTEAFF,TGTGCCAGCAATACAGGGCCGAACACTGAAGCTTTCTTT
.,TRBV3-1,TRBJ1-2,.,CASSQERRGVGYTF,TGTGCCAGCAGCCAAGAACGGCGGGGGGTCGGCTACACCTTC
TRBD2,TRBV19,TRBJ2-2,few,CASSSAGDTGELFF,TGTGCCAGTAGTTCGGCGGGAGACACCGGGGAGCTGTTTTTT
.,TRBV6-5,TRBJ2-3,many,CASSYSASGTDTQYF,TGTGCCAGCAGTTACTCGGCCAGCGGCACAGATACGCAGTATTTT
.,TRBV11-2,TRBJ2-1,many,CASSLASRDGFYSSYNEQFF,TGTGCCAGCAGCTTAGCCTCGCGGGACGGATTTTATAGCTCCTACAATGAGCAGTTCTTC
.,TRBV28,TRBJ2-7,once,CASSLGSGSQLREQYF,TGTGCCAGCAGTTTAGGTAGTGGGAGTCAGTTACGGGAGCAGTACTTC
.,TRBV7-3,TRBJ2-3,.,CASSSDFSDTQYF,TGTGCCAGCAGCTCCGACTTTTCAGATACGCAGTATTTT
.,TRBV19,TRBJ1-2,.,CASSMRANYGYTF,TGTGCCAGTAGTATGCGGGCTAACTATGGCTACACCTTC
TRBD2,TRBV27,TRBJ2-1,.,CASSARTSGDNEQFF,TGTGCCAGCAGCGCACGGACTAGCGGAGACAATGAGCAGTTCTTC
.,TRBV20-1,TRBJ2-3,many,CSAREVYWVRATDTQYF,TGCAGTGCGCGGGAAGTCTATTGGGTGAGGGCCACAGATACGCAGTATTTT
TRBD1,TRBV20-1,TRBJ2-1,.,CSAIGTGHHNEQFF,TGCAGTGCAATCGGGACAGGGCACCACAATGAGCAGTTCTTC
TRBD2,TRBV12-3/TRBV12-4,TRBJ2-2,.,CASSLAGTSGAGELFF,TGTGCCAGCAGTTTAGCTGGGACTAGCGGGGCCGGGGAGCTGTTTTTT
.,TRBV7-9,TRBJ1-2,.,CASGTQLGGRTTNYGYTF,TGTGCCAGCGGAACCCAACTAGGAGGGCGAACTACTAACTATGGCTACACCTTC
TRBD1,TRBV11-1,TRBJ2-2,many,CASSSRDRGIVGELFF,TGTGCCAGCAGCTCCCGGGACAGGGGTATTGTCGGGGAGCTGTTTTTT
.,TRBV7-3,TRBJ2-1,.,CASSPQGSGYEQFF,TGTGCCAGCAGCCCCCAGGGGAGCGGCTATGAGCAGTTCTTC
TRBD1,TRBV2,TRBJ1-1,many,CASTARQGNTEAFF,TGTGCCAGCACCGCTAGACAGGGGAACACTGAAGCTTTCTTT
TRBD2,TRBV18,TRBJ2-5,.,CASSSQSGLAGGPRETQYF,TGTGCCAGCTCATCACAATCCGGACTAGCGGGAGGGCCGAGAGAGACCCAGTACTTC
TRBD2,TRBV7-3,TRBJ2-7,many,CASSLSGLAGDWQYF,TGTGCCAGCAGCCTGTCGGGTCTAGCGGGAGACTGGCAGTACTTC
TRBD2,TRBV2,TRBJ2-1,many,CASSRSSGSYNEQFF,TGTGCCAGCAGTCGATCTAGCGGGAGTTACAATGAGCAGTTCTTC
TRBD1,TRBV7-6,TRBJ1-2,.,CASSLGRQGIVGGYTF,TGTGCCAGCAGCTTAGGAAGACAGGGGATTGTGGGCGGCTACACCTTC
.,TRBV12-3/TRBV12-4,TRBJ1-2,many,CASSADPGGYTF,TGTGCCAGCAGCGCGGATCCAGGTGGCTACACCTTC
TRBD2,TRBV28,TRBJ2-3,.,CASSLVLAGVGTDTQYF,TGTGCCAGCAGTTTGGTTCTAGCGGGAGTAGGCACAGATACGCAGTATTTT
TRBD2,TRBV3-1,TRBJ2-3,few,CASSLGTRVMGDTQYF,TGTGCCAGCAGCCTCGGGACTAGGGTTATGGGAGATACGCAGTATTTT
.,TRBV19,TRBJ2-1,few,CASRVGGNEQFF,TGTGCCAGTCGGGTGGGGGGCAATGAGCAGTTCTTC
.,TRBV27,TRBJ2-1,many,CASSLSGPYNEQFF,TGTGCCAGCAGTTTATCCGGGCCGTACAATGAGCAGTTCTTC
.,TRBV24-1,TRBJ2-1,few,CATSMSGAYNEQFF,TGTGCCACCAGTATGTCGGGGGCCTACAATGAGCAGTTCTTC
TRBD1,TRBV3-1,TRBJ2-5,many,CASSQGGRQGQTQYF,TGTGCCAGCAGCCAAGGAGGCAGACAGGGACAGACCCAGTACTTC
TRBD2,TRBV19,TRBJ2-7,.,CASSIRERGHEQYF,TGTGCCAGTAGTATCCGGGAGCGGGGCCACGAGCAGTACTTC
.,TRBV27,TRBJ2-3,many,CASLMTNARTDTQYF,TGTGCCAGCCTAATGACTAATGCGCGCACAGATACGCAGTATTTT